The sequence of this T cell receptor beta chain was determined in a study of cytomegalovirus exposure and HLA in healthy donors. Study context: The study placed 80% to 90% of its approximately 400 genotyped donors in the Caucasian-associated ancestry cluster. Study-wide results and caveats: Rarity held for most TCR sequences, but there were some public TCRs that occurred in many donors.

Points on this clone: Antigen unknown.

PCR primers comprised 60 Vbeta and 13 Jbeta primers. Method: immunoSEQ multiplex PCR; TCRdb's copy keeps in-frame clones and lacks some. Among over 150,000 clones listed, approximately 75% were seen once. Losses at the gene ends were 5 bases for V and 7 bases for J; bases not matched to a gene: 6. CDR3 size: 14 residues. CDR1 is MNHNS, CDR2 SASEGT, per germline. The chain combines TRBV6-1 with TRBJ1-4, with 8 bases matching TRBD1. Sample: PBMCs. The origin of this receptor is a man aged 25-45 years in good health and CMV-seropositive. CDR3 region: CASSPGTGREKLFF. The CDR3 nucleotides read TGTGCCAGCAGTCCCGGGACAGGTCGTGAAAAACTGTTTTTT.